A single sample gave rise to the 24 T cell receptor beta chains below, sequenced in a study of cytomegalovirus exposure and HLA in healthy donors. The PCR had 60 Vbeta and 13 Jbeta primers. Repertoires were generated with immunoSEQ multiplex PCR, while TCRdb's copy carries only in-frame clones and drops some. The table shows about 160,000 clones, with roughly 80% occurring only once. The sequenced material came from PBMCs. The source is a male donor in good health and CMV-seropositive.

This clone occurred a few times. The germline gene is not matched at one end of the junction; a read error may be the cause. This sequence joins TRBV30 and TRBJ2-6; D possibly corresponds to TRBD1 (6 bases). Germline V lookup: CDR1 GTSNPN, CDR2 SVGIG (reference sequence). The CDR3 totals 18 residues. The CDR3 is CAWSVFLLTGSGANGLTF. In DNA, the CDR3 is TGTGCCTGGAGTGTTTTCTTACTTACAGGGTCCGGGGCCAACGGCCTGACTTTC.

J is TRBJ2-7 and V is TRBV14; D is ambiguous. V was shortened by 4 bases and J by 3 bases, with 4 bases between the two germline ends. The CDR3 length is 11 residues. CDR1 and CDR2 (germline): SGHDN, FVKESK. The CDR3 protein is CASSPLYEQYF. CDR3 nucleotides: TGTGCCAGCAGCCCCCTCTACGAGCAGTACTTC. Looking up the rest from reference TRBV14 and TRBJ2-7 gives the full variable domain: EAGVTQFPSHSVIEKGQTVTLRCDPISGHDNLYWYRRVMGKEIKFLLHFVKESKQDESGMPNNRFLAERTGGTYSTLKVQPAELEDSGVYFCASSPLYEQYFGPGTRLTVT.

V and J are TRBV25-1 and TRBJ2-5; TRBD2 matches 7 bases. The CDR3 has 16 residues. Germline V gene sequence: CDR1 MGHDK, CDR2 SYGVNS. J was trimmed by 4 bases and V by 1 base; bases with no gene match: 9. The CDR3 sequence: CASSESLTWGGETQYF. DNA of the CDR3: TGTGCCAGCAGTGAATCTTTGACCTGGGGGGGAGAGACCCAGTACTTC.

This clone was picked up one time. The chain joins TRBV7-9 to TRBJ2-4, with a weak D call TRBD1 (5 bases). The CDR3 runs to 18 residues. CDR1 and CDR2 (germline): SEHNR, FQNEAQ (reference sequence). V lost 2 bases to trimming and J lost 0 bases, with 17 bases between them. CDR3 coding DNA: TGTGCCAGCAGCTTATTTACAGGCGAAACTCTAGCCAAAAACATTCAGTACTTC. It encodes CASSLFTGETLAKNIQYF.

This clone occurred a few times. This chain links TRBV28 with TRBJ2-3; D possibly corresponds to TRBD1 (6 bases). The V gene lost 5 bases and the J gene lost 4 bases, with 16 bases spanning the gap. Germline V gives CDR1 MDHEN, CDR2 SYDVKM. The CDR3 loop spans 15 amino acids. For the CDR3, the DNA is TGTGCCAGCAGTCCAGGGGATCGAAGGGCAGATACGCAGTATTTT. This codes for CASSPGDRRADTQYF.

The chain recombines TRBV7-9 with TRBJ2-1; 8 bases line up with TRBD2. CDR1 and CDR2 from the germline V gene are SEHNR and FQNEAQ (reference sequence). Losses at the gene ends were 5 bases for V and 15 bases for J; bases not matched to a gene: 12. The CDR3 contains 13 residues. DNA for the CDR3: TGTGCCAGCAGCACCTCATCCGGGACTAGTCTGTTCTTC. Translated: CASSTSSGTSLFF. The variable domain in full, with the rest retrieved from reference TRBV7-9 and TRBJ2-1, is DTGVSQNPRHKITKRGQNVTFRCDPISEHNRLYWYRQTLGQGPEFLTYFQNEAQLEKSRLLSDRFSAERPKGSFSTLEIQRTEQGDSAMYLCASSTSSGTSLFFGPGTRLTVL.

This chain uses TRBV9 with TRBJ1-2, with D maybe TRBD1 (6 bases). The CDR3 spans 15 residues. The V end was cut by 4 bases, the J end by 2 bases, with 15 bases between. Germline CDR1 SGDLS, CDR2 YYNGEE. CDR3 sequence reads: CASSPRDKINYGYTF. The CDR3 nucleotides read TGTGCCAGCAGCCCCCGGGACAAGATAAACTATGGCTACACCTTC.

V usage is TRBV27 and J usage is TRBJ2-7; D is unresolved. Trimming removed 3 bases at V and 6 bases at J, with 18 bases between. Germline V gene lookup returns CDR1 MNHEY and CDR2 SMNVEV (reference sequence). The CDR3 extends over 15 amino acids. For the CDR3, the DNA is TGTGCCAGCAGTTTTCTGACATCCCTCCCTGGCGAGCAGTACTTC. This sequence encodes CASSFLTSLPGEQYF.

The rearrangement uses TRBV27 and TRBJ2-5, with D perhaps matching TRBD1 (7 bases). Germline V lookup: CDR1 MNHEY, CDR2 SMNVEV (reference sequence). CDR3 length equals 15 residues. With 5 bases removed from V and 7 bases from J, the gap between germline ends came to 20 bases. CDR3 residues: CASSAPGQLRGTQYF. DNA of the CDR3: TGTGCCAGCAGTGCCCCGGGACAGCTGCGGGGGACCCAGTACTTC.

The V gene is TRBV14, the J gene TRBJ2-7; unclear D gene. V gave up 3 bases and J gave up 1 base, with 7 bases separating them. Germline CDR1 and CDR2: SGHDN and FVKESK. The CDR3 covers 13 residues. CDR3 sequence reads: CASSHAGSYEQYF. Here the CDR3 DNA reads TGTGCCAGCAGCCATGCCGGTTCCTACGAGCAGTACTTC.

Comments on this clone: A read error may produce the germline difference seen at one junction end. This chain links TRBV30 with TRBJ2-4, with D perhaps matching TRBD2 (7 bases). This CDR3 contains 16 residues. The V gene's germline CDR1 is GTSNPN and CDR2 SVGIG (reference sequence). The CDR3 protein is CAWSLPGAGAKNSQYF. The CDR3 region has the DNA TGTGCCTGGAGTCTCCCGGGGGCGGGAGCCAAAAACAGTCAGTACTTC.

The chain links TRBV25-1 to TRBJ2-5; no reliable D call. V lost 2 bases to trimming and J lost 5 bases, with 6 bases between them. CDR3 size: 12 residues. Germline CDR1 MGHDK, CDR2 SYGVNS. The CDR3 spells CASSEVRETQYF. CDR3 in DNA: TGTGCCAGCAGTGAAGTGCGGGAGACCCAGTACTTC.

The chain employs TRBV9 and TRBJ2-7; 10 positions match TRBD2. Germline-derived CDR1 and CDR2 are SGDLS and YYNGEE. J lost 3 bases, V lost 3 bases, and 3 bases had no gene match. The CDR3 length is 14 residues. The CDR3 coding sequence is TGTGCCAGCAGCGCTAGCGGGGGAAGCTACGAGCAGTACTTC. Amino acid sequence: CASSASGGSYEQYF. The full variable domain, with the rest looked up from reference TRBV9 and TRBJ2-7, is DSGVTQTPKHLITATGQRVTLRCSPRSGDLSVYWYQQSLDQGLQFLIQYYNGEERAKGNILERFSAQQFPDLHSELNLSSLELGDSALYFCASSASGGSYEQYFGPGTRLTVT.

This chain links TRBV18 with TRBJ2-7; a weak D match, TRBD2 (5 bases). This CDR3 contains 14 residues. V was pared by 3 bases and J by 5 bases, with 14 bases between. Germline CDR1 KGHSH, CDR2 LQKENI. Here the CDR3 DNA reads TGTGCCAGCTCACCGGGTTTTGCCGGGGACGAGCAGTACTTC. This codes for CASSPGFAGDEQYF.

The rearrangement uses TRBV4-3 and TRBJ1-1, with no clear D. V was shortened by 0 bases and J by 3 bases, with 8 bases between the two germline ends. In germline, CDR1 is LGHNA, CDR2 YSLEER. CDR3 size: 14 residues. CDR3 in DNA: TGCGCCAGCAGCCAAGAAGTGGCCGACACTGAAGCTTTCTTT. Protein product: CASSQEVADTEAFF.

The chain has TRBV7-9 and TRBJ2-4; 7 nucleotides align to TRBD2. With 7 bases clipped from V and 0 bases from J, the junction kept 15 bases outside the gene matches. The CDR3 extends over 18 amino acids. Looked up from germline, CDR1 is SEHNR and CDR2 is FQNEAQ (reference sequence). CDR3 protein: CASTPGGTTALAKNIQYF. The CDR3 coding sequence is TGTGCCAGCACCCCCGGGGGGACCACCGCACTAGCCAAAAACATTCAGTACTTC. The whole variable domain, filled in from reference TRBV7-9 and TRBJ2-4, reads DTGVSQNPRHKITKRGQNVTFRCDPISEHNRLYWYRQTLGQGPEFLTYFQNEAQLEKSRLLSDRFSAERPKGSFSTLEIQRTEQGDSAMYLCASTPGGTTALAKNIQYFGAGTRLSVL.

This rearrangement joins TRBV5-1 to TRBJ2-2; 11 bases match TRBD2. The CDR3 spans 16 residues. The ends lost 1 base at V and 2 bases at J; junction bases unmatched: 1. Germline CDR1 SGHRS, CDR2 YFSETQ. The CDR3 DNA follows: TGCGCCAGCAGCTTGACTAGCGGGAGTAACACCGGGGAGCTGTTTTTT. This translates into CASSLTSGSNTGELFF.

The J gene is TRBJ2-7, the V gene TRBV7-9; D ambiguous. CDR3 length: 14 amino acids. Germline V CDR1 and CDR2: SEHNR, FQNEAQ (reference sequence). V dropped 4 bases and J dropped 3 bases, with 13 bases sitting between them. CDR3 nucleotide sequence: TGTGCCAGCAGCTCGGCGGTTAGGAGCTACGAGCAGTACTTC. Translation gives CASSSAVRSYEQYF.

The chain carries TRBV9 and TRBJ1-2; 8 nucleotides match TRBD1. CDR1 and CDR2 from the germline V gene are SGDLS and YYNGEE. V lost 5 bases to trimming and J lost 4 bases; unmatched junction nucleotides: 10. This CDR3 has 15 amino acids. The chain's CDR3 is CASSPGTGPGYGYTF. In DNA, the CDR3 is TGTGCCAGCAGTCCTGGGACAGGCCCTGGCTATGGCTACACCTTC. The entire variable domain, with the rest obtained from reference TRBV9 and TRBJ1-2, is as follows: DSGVTQTPKHLITATGQRVTLRCSPRSGDLSVYWYQQSLDQGLQFLIQYYNGEERAKGNILERFSAQQFPDLHSELNLSSLELGDSALYFCASSPGTGPGYGYTFGSGTRLTVV.

J is TRBJ2-7 and V is TRBV5-1; the D is unclear. The CDR3 sequence is 13 residues long. The V end was cut by 1 base, the J end by 3 bases, with 8 bases between. Germline-derived CDR1 and CDR2 are SGHRS and YFSETQ. CDR3 DNA: TGCGCCAGCAGCTTGACGGTTCGCTACGAGCAGTACTTC. Translated, it gives CASSLTVRYEQYF.

The V and J genes are TRBV4-3 and TRBJ1-3; no firm D call. V was pared by 0 bases and J by 5 bases, with 11 bases between. Germline V gives CDR1 LGHNA, CDR2 YSLEER. CDR3 length: 15 amino acids. The CDR3 sequence: CASSQEAGGRNTIYF. The CDR3 coding sequence is TGCGCCAGCAGCCAAGAGGCGGGTGGAAGAAACACCATATATTTT.

The J gene is TRBJ2-1, the V gene TRBV4-1; 8 bases align to TRBD1. The V gene's germline CDR1 is MGHRA and CDR2 YSYEKL. The length of the CDR3 is 15 residues. Trimming removed 4 bases from V and 8 bases from J; junction bases left unmatched: 10. The CDR3 here is CASSPRAQGGDEQFF. The CDR3 DNA sequence: TGCGCCAGCAGCCCGCGAGCACAGGGGGGCGATGAGCAGTTCTTC.

Only a few counts were recorded for this clone. The gene calls are TRBV11-2 and TRBJ1-1; TRBD1 matches 8 bases. The V segment lost 1 base and the J segment 0 bases; nucleotides outside the gene matches: 1. The germline V gene has CDR1 SGHAT and CDR2 FQNNGV. The CDR3 is 15 amino acids. CDR3 in DNA: TGTGCCAGCAGCTTAGGGACAGGGATGAACACTGAAGCTTTCTTT. It yields the protein CASSLGTGMNTEAFF.

The chain uses TRBV6-5 and TRBJ1-2; D uncertain. Germline loops: CDR1 MNHEY, CDR2 SVGAGI. CDR3 size: 15 residues. V was trimmed by 7 bases and J by 0 bases, leaving 15 bases between them. CDR3 bases: TGTGCCAGCATCTACGGGCGGGGATCTAACTATGGCTACACCTTC. Residues: CASIYGRGSNYGYTF.